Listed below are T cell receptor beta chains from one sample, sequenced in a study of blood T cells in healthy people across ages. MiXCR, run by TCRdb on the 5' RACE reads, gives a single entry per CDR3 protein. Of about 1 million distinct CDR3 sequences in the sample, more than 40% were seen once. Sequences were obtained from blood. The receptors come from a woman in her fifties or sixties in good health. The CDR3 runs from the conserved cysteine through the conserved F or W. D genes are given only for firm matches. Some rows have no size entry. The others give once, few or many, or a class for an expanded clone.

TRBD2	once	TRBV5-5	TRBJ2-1	TGTGCCAGCAGCTGGGTCCCTAGCGGGACGAATGAGCAGTTCTTC	CASSWVPSGTNEQFF
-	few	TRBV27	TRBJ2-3	TGTGCCAGCAGTTTGGTGGGAGGTACCCAGCCCACAGATACGCAGTATTTT	CASSLVGGTQPTDTQYF
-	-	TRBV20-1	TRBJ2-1	TGCAGTGCTAGAGCGGTGGGGGAGCAGTTCTTC	CSARAVGEQFF
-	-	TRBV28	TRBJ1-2	TGTGCCAGCAGTTGGGCTGGGGGCGCGGTCTATGGCTACACCTTC	CASSWAGGAVYGYTF
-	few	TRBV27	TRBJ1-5	TGTGCCAGCAGTGAGATTGGCAATCAGCCCCAGCATTTT	CASSEIGNQPQHF
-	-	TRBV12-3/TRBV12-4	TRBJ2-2	TGTGCCAGCAGACCGCCTAGCCCCACCGGGGAGCTGTTTTTT	CASRPPSPTGELFF
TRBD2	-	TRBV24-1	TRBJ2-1	TGTGCCACCAGTGATCAAGCGGGAGTCAACTACAATGAGCAGTTCTTC	CATSDQAGVNYNEQFF
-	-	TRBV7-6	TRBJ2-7	TGTGCCAGCAGCTTAGAAAACCGGGCCTCGGGAGAGCAGTACTTC	CASSLENRASGEQYF
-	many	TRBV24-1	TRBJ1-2	TGTGCCACCAGTGTTGGGAGGACAGCTGGCTACACCTTC	CATSVGRTAGYTF
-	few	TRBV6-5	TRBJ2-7	TGTGCCAGCAGCAAGAATCTAGTGGTCGACGAGCAGTACTTC	CASSKNLVVDEQYF
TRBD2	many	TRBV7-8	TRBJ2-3	TGTGCCAGCAGCCCGGGTAGCCTCTTGGCGGGAGTTGGCGGGCGCACAGATACGCAGTATTTT	CASSPGSLLAGVGGRTDTQYF
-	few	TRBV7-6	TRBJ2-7	TGTGCCAGCAGCCCCCAAAACGGCCTTTACGAGCAGTACTTC	CASSPQNGLYEQYF
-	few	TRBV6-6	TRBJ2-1	TGTGCCAGCAGTTACCGACAGGAGGGTAGTCGCGATGAGCAGTTCTTC	CASSYRQEGSRDEQFF
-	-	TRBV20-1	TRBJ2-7	TGCGGTGCTAGGGAACAGGGCTACGAGCAGTACTTC	CGAREQGYEQYF
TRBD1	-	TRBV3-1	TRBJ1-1	TGTGCCAGCAGCCAGGGAGATACAGGGGTTACTGAAGCTTTCTTT	CASSQGDTGVTEAFF
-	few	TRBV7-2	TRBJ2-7	TGTGCCAGCAGCCGAGGGGGACTACCCAGCTCCTACGAGCAGTACTTC	CASSRGGLPSSYEQYF
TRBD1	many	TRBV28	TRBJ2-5	TGTGCCAGCAGCGGACAGGTGGAGACCCAGTACTTC	CASSGQVETQYF
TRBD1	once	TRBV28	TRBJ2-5	TGTGCCAGCAGTTTACTTTCCCGGGGACAGCAAGAGACCCAGTACTTC	CASSLLSRGQQETQYF
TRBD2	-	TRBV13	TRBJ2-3	TGTGCCAGCAGCTTACTAGCGGGAGGATTTGGAGAAAAAGATACGCAGTATTTT	CASSLLAGGFGEKDTQYF
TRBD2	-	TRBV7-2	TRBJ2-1	TGTGCCAGCAGCTTTTGGGCTAGCGGGAGTTCTGAGCAGTTCTTC	CASSFWASGSSEQFF
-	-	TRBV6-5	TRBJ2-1	TGTGCCAGCAGTTTGGTGATATCGAGCTCCTACAATGAGCGGTTCTTC	CASSLVISSSYNERFF
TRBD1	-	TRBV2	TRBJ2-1	TGTGCCAGCAGTGATGACAGGGGGCGTGAGCAGTTCTTC	CASSDDRGREQFF
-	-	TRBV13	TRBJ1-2	TGTGCCAGCAGCTCTCTCCAACAGGGTAACTATGGCTACACCTTC	CASSSLQQGNYGYTF
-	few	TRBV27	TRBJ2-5	TGTGCCAGCAGTTTATCGATGGGACGGCTTCAAGAGACCCAGTACTTC	CASSLSMGRLQETQYF
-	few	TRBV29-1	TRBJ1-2	TGCAGCGTTGATTCGGGTGTGGGCTATGGCTACACCTTC	CSVDSGVGYGYTF
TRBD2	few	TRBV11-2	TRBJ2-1	TGTGCCAGCAGCTGGACTAGCGGGAGTTCGTCCTACAATGAGCAGTTCTTC	CASSWTSGSSSYNEQFF